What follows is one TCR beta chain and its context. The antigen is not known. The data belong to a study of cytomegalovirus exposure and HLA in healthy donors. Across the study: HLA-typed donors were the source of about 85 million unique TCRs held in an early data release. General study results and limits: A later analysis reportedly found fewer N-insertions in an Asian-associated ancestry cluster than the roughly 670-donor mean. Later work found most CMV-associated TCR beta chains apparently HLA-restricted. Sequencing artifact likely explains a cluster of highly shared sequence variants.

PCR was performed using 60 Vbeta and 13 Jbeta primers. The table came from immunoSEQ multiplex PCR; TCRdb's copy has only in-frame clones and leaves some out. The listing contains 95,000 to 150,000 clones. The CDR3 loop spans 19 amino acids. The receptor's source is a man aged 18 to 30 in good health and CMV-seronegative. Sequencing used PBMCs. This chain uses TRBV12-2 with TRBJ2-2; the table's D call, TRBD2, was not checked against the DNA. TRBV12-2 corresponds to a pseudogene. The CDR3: CASRLAPPGRGFDTGELFF. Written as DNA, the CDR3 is TGTGCAAGTCGCTTAGCTCCTCCGGGGCGGGGGTTCGACACCGGGGAGCTGTTTTTT.